The rows below give T cell receptor beta chains drawn from one sample of a study of T cell repertoires in cytomegalovirus infection. TCRdb re-analysed the reads in MiXCR, keeping a single row per CDR3 protein. The sample shows around 100,000 distinct CDR3 sequences, approximately 45% of them seen only once. Their cognate antigens are unknown. Sequencing was performed on CD8+ T cells from cultured PBMCs, taken from culture after CMV antigen stimulation. Receptors originate from a human donor in good health (CMV status not recorded). Some clones in this sample may be carry-over from other donors' samples. CDR3s include the opening cysteine and the closing phenylalanine or tryptophan. D genes are given only for firm matches. Expanded clones get a size class; other rows say once, few or many, or leave the size out.

size: .; J: TRBJ1-2; V: TRBV7-9; D: TRBD1; DNA: TGTGCCAGCAGCCAAGCCGGGACAGGGGGCATCTATGGCTACACCTTC; CDR3: CASSQAGTGGIYGYTF
size: .; J: TRBJ2-1; V: TRBV12-3/TRBV12-4; D: TRBD2; DNA: TGTGCCAGTGGGACGGCGGGGGGCGTAAGGCTCTTC; CDR3: CASGTAGGVRLF
size: .; J: TRBJ1-2; V: TRBV7-8; D: TRBD1; DNA: TGTGCCAGCAGCCCCGACAGGGATGGCTACACCTTC; CDR3: CASSPDRDGYTF
size: .; J: TRBJ2-1; V: TRBV19; D: .; DNA: TGTGCCAGTACCACGATACCGGGACGGTGGCCTTATGAGCAGTTCTTC; CDR3: CASTTIPGRWPYEQFF
size: few; J: TRBJ2-1; V: TRBV7-8; D: .; DNA: TGTGCCAGCAGCTCTATTGGGTCGGGGTCCTACAATGAGCAGTTCTTC; CDR3: CASSSIGSGSYNEQFF
size: few; J: TRBJ2-3; V: TRBV6-5; D: .; DNA: TGTGCCAGCAGGCACAGCGTCGGGCGGGTGCTCACAGATACGCAGTATTTT; CDR3: CASRHSVGRVLTDTQYF
size: .; J: TRBJ1-1; V: TRBV6-2/TRBV6-3; D: TRBD1; DNA: TGTGCCAGCAGTTCCTACAGGGGAACCACTGAAGCTTTCTTT; CDR3: CASSSYRGTTEAFF
size: few; J: TRBJ2-7; V: TRBV28; D: TRBD1; DNA: TGTGCCAGCAGTCTCGGACAGGACGGTCCCTACGAGCAGTACTTC; CDR3: CASSLGQDGPYEQYF
size: few; J: TRBJ1-1; V: TRBV28; D: TRBD1; DNA: TGTGCCAGCAGTTTCTGGGATTCGGGACAGGGAGATGAAGCTTTCTTT; CDR3: CASSFWDSGQGDEAFF
size: .; J: TRBJ1-4; V: TRBV4-1; D: .; DNA: TGCGCCAGCAGCCAAGATGTCATTGGCGGGAATGAAAAACTGTTTTTT; CDR3: CASSQDVIGGNEKLFF
size: .; J: TRBJ2-2; V: TRBV7-9; D: .; DNA: TGTGCCAGCAGCTTATTAGGAGGGGGCGTCACCGGGGAGCTGTTTTTT; CDR3: CASSLLGGGVTGELFF
size: .; J: TRBJ2-5; V: TRBV4-1; D: .; DNA: TGCGCCAGCAGCCAAGTCTCAGCGGCTGAGACCCAGTACTTC; CDR3: CASSQVSAAETQYF
size: .; J: TRBJ2-1; V: TRBV25-1; D: .; DNA: TGTGCCAGCAGTGAATTTGAGGGGTGGAATGAGCAGTTCTTC; CDR3: CASSEFEGWNEQFF
size: many; J: TRBJ2-5; V: TRBV11-2; D: .; DNA: TGTGCCAGCAGCTTAGGAGCTTTGGGACCGAGAGAGACCCAGTACTTC; CDR3: CASSLGALGPRETQYF
size: many; J: TRBJ1-1; V: TRBV28; D: .; DNA: TGTGCCAGCAGCGTCTTCCTCCGGGGGGAAGCTTTCTTT; CDR3: CASSVFLRGEAFF